Listed below are T cell receptor beta chains from one sample, sequenced in a study of CD8 T cells in Susac syndrome. TCRdb passed the immunoSEQ multiplex PCR reads through MiXCR, listing each CDR3 protein once. The repertoire has 130,000 to 150,000 distinct CDR3 sequences, about 93% of them found once; the top ten carry approximately 0.3%. The sample was CD8+ T cells from PBMCs. These receptors originate from a human donor in good health. Both conserved end residues are part of each CDR3. The D gene is left open where the match is weak. The size entry is marked missing in some rows and otherwise reads once, few, many or a size class.

TRBD2 | 16 | TRBJ2-5 | . | TRBV24-1 | TGTGCCACCAGTGACCGTGGAGGTAGCGGGAGTAAGACCCAGTACTTC | CATSDRGGSGSKTQYF
. | 15 | TRBJ1-2 | few | TRBV9 | TGTGCCAGCAGCGTCGGGGGGAACAGCCACTATGGCTACACCTTC | CASSVGGNSHYGYTF
. | 14 | TRBJ2-7 | . | TRBV20-1 | TGCAGTGCACCTACGACACGGTATACCTACGAGCAGTACTTC | CSAPTTRYTYEQYF
. | 13 | TRBJ2-5 | . | TRBV12-3/TRBV12-4 | TGTGCCAGCAGGGGGACTCTCCAAGAGACCCAGTACTTC | CASRGTLQETQYF
TRBD1 | 16 | TRBJ2-1 | . | TRBV28 | TGTGCCAGCAGGGCCCCGACAGGGGCCAAGTACAATGAGCAGTTCTTC | CASRAPTGAKYNEQFF
. | 13 | TRBJ1-1 | . | TRBV24-1 | TGTGCCACCAGTGACGCAGGGTCCACTGAAGCTTTCTTT | CATSDAGSTEAFF
. | 12 | TRBJ2-1 | once | TRBV4-1 | TGCGCCAGCAGCCGCGGACTAAACGAGCAGTTCTTC | CASSRGLNEQFF
. | 15 | TRBJ2-5 | . | TRBV4-3 | TGCGCCAGCAGCCAAGATAGGGGGAGGGCCGAGACCCAGTACTTC | CASSQDRGRAETQYF
. | 17 | TRBJ2-5 | once | TRBV12-3/TRBV12-4 | TGTGCCAGCAGTTCTCAAACCGGGACAACGTACCAAGAGACCCAGTACTTC | CASSSQTGTTYQETQYF
. | 13 | TRBJ2-5 | . | TRBV29-1 | TGCAGCGTTTTACAGGGTATCCAAGAGACCCAGTACTTC | CSVLQGIQETQYF
TRBD2 | 17 | TRBJ2-1 | . | TRBV20-1 | TGCAGTGCTAGGGGACTAGCGGGAGACGGACGTTCCAATGAGCAGTTCTTC | CSARGLAGDGRSNEQFF
. | 16 | TRBJ1-5 | few | TRBV7-8 | TGTGCCAGCAGCCAAGCAGGAAGGGGGAGCAATCAGCCCCAGCATTTT | CASSQAGRGSNQPQHF
TRBD1 | 12 | TRBJ2-2 | . | TRBV29-1 | TGCAGCGCTTCGGACAGGACCGGGGAGCTGCTTTTT | CSASDRTGELLF
TRBD1 | 14 | TRBJ2-4 | . | TRBV2 | TGTGCCAGCAGTGAACCGGGACAGAAAAACATTCAGTACTTC | CASSEPGQKNIQYF
. | 16 | TRBJ2-7 | once | TRBV4-2 | TGTGCCAGCAGCCAAGAGGATAGCGGCAACTACTACGAGCAGTACTTC | CASSQEDSGNYYEQYF
. | 15 | TRBJ1-2 | . | TRBV29-1 | TGCAGCGTTGAAGAGCCCCATGGGACTAACTATGGCTACACCTTC | CSVEEPHGTNYGYTF
. | 12 | TRBJ2-7 | . | TRBV29-1 | TGCAGCGTTGTAGGCTTGACCTCCGAGCAGTACTTC | CSVVGLTSEQYF
. | 14 | TRBJ1-1 | . | TRBV4-3 | TGCGCCAGCAGCCAAGATGATGCGGACACTGAAGCTTTCTTT | CASSQDDADTEAFF
. | 13 | TRBJ1-1 | few | TRBV27 | TGTGCCAGCAGTTTTGGACAGAACACTGAAGCTTTCTTT | CASSFGQNTEAFF
TRBD1 | 15 | TRBJ1-2 | . | TRBV19 | TGTGCCAGTAGTATTGGGACAGGGGGCAGCTATGGCTACACCTTC | CASSIGTGGSYGYTF
. | 13 | TRBJ2-3 | once | TRBV29-1 | TGCAGCGTTGGCACCCCAGTTCCAGATACGCAGTATTTT | CSVGTPVPDTQYF
. | 14 | TRBJ2-5 | . | TRBV5-6 | TGTGCCAGCAGCTTGGGAGGGAGCGTCAAGACCCAGTACTTC | CASSLGGSVKTQYF
TRBD2 | 14 | TRBJ2-3 | . | TRBV28 | TGTGCCAGCAGTTTTCGCGGGAGGACAGATACGCAGTATTTT | CASSFRGRTDTQYF
. | 11 | TRBJ2-7 | . | TRBV27 | TGTGCCAGCAGTTCCTATGGCGAGCAGTACTTC | CASSSYGEQYF
TRBD1 | 16 | TRBJ2-2 | . | TRBV4-3 | TGCGCCAGCAGCCAATCTTCCCAGGGGGCGAACGGGGAGCTGTTTTTT | CASSQSSQGANGELFF
. | 14 | TRBJ2-1 | . | TRBV3-1 | TGTGCCAGCAGCCAAGACGGAAGTTACAATGAGCAGTTCTTC | CASSQDGSYNEQFF